These 9 T cell receptor beta chains were sequenced from one sample in a study of post-analysis software for immune sequencing data. The study's findings and limits: Four or five TRBV segments occurring more often in patients than controls included TRBV5-6, TRBV5-1 and TRBV20-1.

The TCR beta cDNA libraries contained unique molecular identifiers. From the PCR reads, TCRdb called clonotypes with MiXCR, one entry per CDR3 protein. This sample carries roughly 600,000 distinct CDR3 sequences, about 44% of them seen once, and the ten largest clones take 1.5% to 2%. Which antigens these TCRs recognize remains unknown. Sequencing input: blood. The source of these receptors is a girl aged 10 to 17 with multiple sclerosis.

This clonotype has a handful of counts. This chain uses TRBV21-1 with TRBJ2-7; TRBD1 is taken as the D call from the table, unchecked against the DNA. TRBV21-1 is given as a pseudogene. This CDR3 is built from 13 residues. The CDR3 nucleotides are TGTGCCAGCAGCAAAGGGACCCCTAGGGAGCAGTACTTC. This sequence encodes CASSKGTPREQYF.

The chain carries TRBV7-9 and TRBJ1-2, with 8 bases matching TRBD1. V shed 1 base, J shed 4 bases, and the junction held 11 bases outside the gene matches. This CDR3 contains 17 residues. CDR1 is SEHNR and CDR2 is FQNEAQ in the germline V gene (reference sequence). The chain's CDR3 is CASSLEVSQGASYGYTF. CDR3 in DNA: TGTGCCAGCAGCTTAGAAGTAAGCCAGGGGGCCTCCTATGGCTACACCTTC. The entire variable domain, with the rest obtained from reference TRBV7-9 and TRBJ1-2, is as follows: DTGVSQNPRHKITKRGQNVTFRCDPISEHNRLYWYRQTLGQGPEFLTYFQNEAQLEKSRLLSDRFSAERPKGSFSTLEIQRTEQGDSAMYLCASSLEVSQGASYGYTFGSGTRLTVV.

In this sample, this clonotype turned up a few times. The chain has TRBV20-1 and TRBJ1-2, with 7 nucleotides matching TRBD1. Germline V lookup: CDR1 DFQATT, CDR2 SNEGSKA (reference sequence). The V and J ends lost 0 bases and 8 bases, in that order; junction bases with no gene match: 6. This CDR3 is built from 13 residues. As DNA, the CDR3 is TGCAGTGCTAGAGAGACAGGGTTGGGGGGCTACACCTTC. It translates to CSARETGLGGYTF.

The chain links TRBV6-5 to TRBJ2-1; TRBD1 might be the D (5 bases). V was shortened by 6 bases and J by 8 bases, with 8 bases between the two germline ends. CDR3 length equals 11 residues. Germline V lookup: CDR1 MNHEY, CDR2 SVGAGI. DNA of the CDR3: TGTGCCAGCAGGTGGGGCGATGAGCAGTTCTTC. It specifies CASRWGDEQFF.

The CDR3 sequence: CASSQPWAGTDTQYF. In DNA, the CDR3 is TGTGCCAGCAGTCAGCCCTGGGCTGGCACAGATACGCAGTATTTT. The chain links TRBV6-6 to TRBJ2-3; the D is unclear. The germline V gene has CDR1 MNHNY and CDR2 SVGAGI (reference sequence). Trimming stripped 5 bases from V and 1 base from J, with 13 bases between. This CDR3 is built from 15 residues.

The chain combines TRBV12-3 or TRBV12-4 with TRBJ1-1; tentative D call: TRBD1 (5 bases). The CDR3 has 14 amino acids. Trimming left V 2 bases short and J 4 bases short, with 11 bases between. In nucleotides, the CDR3 is TGTGCCAGCAGTTTAAATAGGGGTCCCACTGAAGCTTTCTTT. Translation: CASSLNRGPTEAFF.

This clonotype was picked up a small number of times. The chain uses TRBV4-2 and TRBJ1-1; D uncertain. CDR1 is LGHNA and CDR2 is YNFKEQ in the germline V gene. Trimming took 1 base from V and 7 from J, leaving 10 bases between them. The CDR3 loop spans 13 amino acids. CDR3 nucleotide sequence: TGTGCCAGCAGCCAAGTCCCCTGGGTTGAAGCTTTCTTT. This encodes CASSQVPWVEAFF.

The chain has TRBV7-9 and TRBJ2-5; weak D call: TRBD2 (6 bases). Trimming removed 5 bases at V and 2 bases at J, with 12 bases between. The CDR3 extends over 14 amino acids. Germline V gene sequence: CDR1 SEHNR, CDR2 FQNEAQ (reference sequence). The CDR3 region is CASSPRGSQETQYF. The CDR3 nucleotides read TGTGCCAGCAGCCCACGGGGGTCGCAAGAGACCCAGTACTTC.

About this clonotype itself: The junction does not match germline at one end; this may be a read error. V gene TRBV5-1 combines with J gene TRBJ2-3, with D possibly called TRBD1 or TRBD2 (6 bases each). CDR3 length equals 16 residues. Germline CDR1 and CDR2: SGHRS and YFSETQ. The CDR3 coding sequence is TGCGCCGGCAGCTTTACGGGGGCTAGTAGCACAGATACGCAGTATTTT. Translating it yields CAGSFTGASSTDTQYF. The variable domain in full, completed from reference TRBV5-1 and TRBJ2-3, reads KAGVTQTPRYLIKTRGQQVTLSCSPISGHRSVSWYQQTPGQGLQFLFEYFSETQRNKGNFPGRFSGRQFSNSRSEMNVSTLELGDSALYLCAGSFTGASSTDTQYFGPGTRLTVL.